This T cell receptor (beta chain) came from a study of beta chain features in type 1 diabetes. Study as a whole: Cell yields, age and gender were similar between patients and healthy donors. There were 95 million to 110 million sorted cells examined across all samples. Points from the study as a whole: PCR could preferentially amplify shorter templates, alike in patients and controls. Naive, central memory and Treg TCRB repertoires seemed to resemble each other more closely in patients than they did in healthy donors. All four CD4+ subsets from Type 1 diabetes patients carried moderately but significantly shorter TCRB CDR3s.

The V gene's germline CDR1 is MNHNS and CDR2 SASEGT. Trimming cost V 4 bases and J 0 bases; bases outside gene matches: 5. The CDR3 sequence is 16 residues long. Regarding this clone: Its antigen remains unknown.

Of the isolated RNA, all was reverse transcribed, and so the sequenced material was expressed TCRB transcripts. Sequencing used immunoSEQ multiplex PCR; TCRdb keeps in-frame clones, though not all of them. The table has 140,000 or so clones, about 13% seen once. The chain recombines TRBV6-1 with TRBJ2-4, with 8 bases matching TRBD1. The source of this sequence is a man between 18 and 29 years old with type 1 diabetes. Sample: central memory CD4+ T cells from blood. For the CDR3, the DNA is TGTGCCAGCAGTGTCTCAGGACAGGGAGCCAAAAACATTCAGTACTTC. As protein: CASSVSGQGAKNIQYF.